These 22 T cell receptor beta chains came from one sample sequenced in a study of PD-1 blockade in mismatch repair-deficient tumors. Repertoires were generated with immunoSEQ multiplex PCR, while TCRdb's copy carries only in-frame clones and drops some. Of tens of thousands of clones listed, approximately 84% are singletons. The specimen comprised peripheral blood, sampled 2 weeks after starting pembrolizumab. The receptors here all came from an adult with mismatch repair-deficient cancer.

V is TRBV7-9 and J is TRBJ1-1; perhaps TRBD1 as D (6 bases). The germline V gene encodes CDR1 SEHNR and CDR2 FQNEAQ (reference sequence). The germline V and J ends were trimmed by 5 bases and 2 bases, with 15 bases remaining between them. This CDR3 spans 15 amino acids. CDR3 sequence: CASSLGQYLNTEAFF. As DNA, the CDR3 is TGTGCCAGCAGCCTTGGACAGTACCTTAACACTGAAGCTTTCTTT.

The rearrangement uses TRBV18 and TRBJ2-3; 9 nucleotides match TRBD2. V lost 0 bases, J lost 7 bases, and 5 bases stayed unmatched. This CDR3 spans 15 amino acids. The germline V gene has CDR1 KGHSH and CDR2 LQKENI. In DNA, the CDR3 is TGTGCCAGCTCACCACCCGGGACTAGCATAAATACGCAGTATTTT. This codes for CASSPPGTSINTQYF.

The J gene is TRBJ1-4, the V gene TRBV4-2; 10 nucleotides line up with TRBD1. The V gene end was trimmed by 0 bases and the J gene end by 7 bases; junction bases not matched to a gene: 5. The germline CDR1 and CDR2 sequences are LGHNA and YNFKEQ. The CDR3 spans 16 residues. The CDR3 nucleotides are TGTGCCAGCAGCCAAGATACCGGGACAGGGGTTGAAAAACTGTTTTTT. It translates to CASSQDTGTGVEKLFF.

The rearrangement joins TRBV13 to TRBJ2-3, with 7 bases that match TRBD1. The CDR3 extends over 17 amino acids. The V gene end was trimmed by 4 bases and the J gene end by 2 bases; junction bases not matched to a gene: 12. Germline V gene lookup returns CDR1 PRHDT and CDR2 FYEKMQ (reference sequence). This CDR3 is CASSSDDRERDTDTQYF. CDR3 nucleotides: TGTGCCAGCAGCTCGGACGACAGGGAGAGAGACACAGATACGCAGTATTTT.

The chain joins TRBV6-4 to TRBJ2-7; 10 bases are a match to TRBD2. CDR1 MRHNA and CDR2 SNTAGT come from the germline V gene. V was clipped by 2 bases and J by 3 bases; unmatched bases: 16. The CDR3 runs to 19 residues. The CDR3: CASSDKASGSERGSYEQYF. The DNA of the CDR3 is TGTGCCAGCAGTGACAAGGCTAGCGGGAGTGAAAGGGGGAGCTACGAGCAGTACTTC.

The gene calls are TRBV7-2 and TRBJ1-2, with D unresolved. V was cut by 5 bases and J by 6 bases, with 10 bases left in between. The length of the CDR3 is 12 residues. Germline V gene data show CDR1 as SGHTA and CDR2 as FQGNSA. The CDR3 DNA is TGTGCCAGCAGCCTCTCGAACGATGGCTACACCTTC. Its translation is CASSLSNDGYTF.

The genes are TRBV5-1 and TRBJ1-3; TRBD1 might be the D (6 bases). Trimming shortened V by 5 bases and J by 0 bases, and 9 bases separated the two germline ends. The CDR3 loop spans 14 amino acids. From germline, CDR1 is SGHRS and CDR2 YFSETQ. The CDR3 loop reads CASRQGGSGNTIYF. For the CDR3, the DNA is TGCGCCAGCAGACAGGGAGGCTCTGGAAACACCATATATTTT.

This chain joins TRBV28 and TRBJ2-1; D call uncertain. Trimming removed 0 bases from V and 0 bases from J, with 18 bases in between. The CDR3 spans 19 residues. Looked up from germline, CDR1 is MDHEN and CDR2 is SYDVKM. Here the CDR3 DNA reads TGTGCCAGCAGTTTATGGCCCCTAAACTACCTCAGCTCCTACAATGAGCAGTTCTTC. Its protein product is CASSLWPLNYLSSYNEQFF. The whole variable domain, filled in from reference TRBV28 and TRBJ2-1, reads DVKVTQSSRYLVKRTGEKVFLECVQDMDHENMFWYRQDPGLGLRLIYFSYDVKMKEKGDIPEGYSVSREKKERFSLILESASTNQTSMYLCASSLWPLNYLSSYNEQFFGPGTRLTVL.

This chain uses TRBV19 with TRBJ2-2; no definite D call. CDR1 LNHDA and CDR2 SQIVND come from the germline V gene (reference sequence). Trimming removed 1 base at V and 7 bases at J, with 16 bases between. CDR3 length equals 16 residues. The CDR3 coding sequence is TGTGCCAGTAGTATAGTTAGGCCAGAAGAAGGCGGGGAGCTGTTTTTT. Translated: CASSIVRPEEGGELFF.

This chain links TRBV5-6 with TRBJ1-2; 9 positions agree with TRBD1. CDR1 and CDR2 (germline): SGHDT, YYEEEE. V dropped 5 bases and J dropped 7; count of bases not matched to a gene: 6. The CDR3 covers 13 residues. Written as DNA, the CDR3 is TGTGCCAGCAGAAAGACAGGGGGTCGTGGCTACACCTTC. Its protein product is CASRKTGGRGYTF.

V gene TRBV12-1 combines with J gene TRBJ1-1. TRBV12-1 is a known pseudogene. The CDR3 totals 15 residues. CDR3 nucleotides: TGTGCCAGCAGCTTGGTCGACGGAGGGAGTACTGAAGCTTTCTTT. Protein product: CASSLVDGGSTEAFF.

This clone was counted a single time. J is TRBJ2-3 and V is TRBV7-8; D is uncertain. The CDR3 consists of 16 residues. The germline V and J ends were trimmed by 1 base and 5 bases, with 16 bases remaining between them. Germline loops: CDR1 SGHVS, CDR2 FQNEAQ. CDR3 nucleotides: TGTGCCAGCAGCTTAGAGATCCTTGCCGTAGAAGATACGCAGTATTTT. Residues: CASSLEILAVEDTQYF.

The chain has TRBV9 and TRBJ2-7, with TRBD1 matching over 7 bases. V dropped 0 bases and J dropped 2; count of bases not matched to a gene: 8. The CDR3 spans 16 residues. Germline assignment: CDR1 SGDLS and CDR2 YYNGEE. The CDR3 DNA is TGTGCCAGCAGCGTAGGCCCAGGGACAGAGACCTACGAGCAGTACTTC. This codes for CASSVGPGTETYEQYF.

V and J are TRBV6-5 and TRBJ2-7; D possibly corresponds to TRBD2 (5 bases). CDR3 length equals 13 residues. Trimming took off 9 bases at V and 5 bases at J, with 17 bases between the two ends. CDR1 and CDR2 from the germline V gene are MNHEY and SVGAGI. The CDR3 bases are TGTGCCAGTTCCCGGGATAGTAGAGACGAGCAGTACTTC. Its protein product is CASSRDSRDEQYF.

This clone has just one count. The V call is TRBV7-9, the J call TRBJ2-5; D may be TRBD1 (5 bases). Trimming stripped 5 bases from V and 0 bases from J, with 13 bases between. This CDR3 comprises 15 residues. The germline V gene encodes CDR1 SEHNR and CDR2 FQNEAQ (reference sequence). The CDR3 DNA sequence: TGTGCCAGCAGCGTTAGAGACAGATACCAAGAGACCCAGTACTTC. It translates to CASSVRDRYQETQYF.

The V and J genes are TRBV10-3 and TRBJ2-1; D is unresolved. The CDR3 is 12 residues long. The germline V and J ends were trimmed by 4 bases and 8 bases, with 9 bases remaining between them. CDR1 and CDR2 (germline): ENHRY, SYGVKD. CDR3 nucleotides: TGTGCCATCAGTGCGTCGTTGGATGAGCAGTTCTTC. This codes for CAISASLDEQFF.

This chain links TRBV7-9 with TRBJ1-3; D is ambiguous. Per germline, CDR1 SEHNR and CDR2 FQNEAQ (reference sequence). The length of the CDR3 is 15 residues. The ends were cut back, 1 base at V and 4 bases at J, with 11 bases in the middle. CDR3: CASSLGAFAGNTIYF. DNA of the CDR3: TGTGCCAGCAGCTTAGGGGCCTTTGCCGGAAACACCATATATTTT. The full variable domain, rest sourced from reference TRBV7-9 and TRBJ1-3, is DTGVSQNPRHKITKRGQNVTFRCDPISEHNRLYWYRQTLGQGPEFLTYFQNEAQLEKSRLLSDRFSAERPKGSFSTLEIQRTEQGDSAMYLCASSLGAFAGNTIYFGEGSWLTVV.

The chain has TRBV4-2 and TRBJ2-7; D is ambiguous. Looked up from germline, CDR1 is LGHNA and CDR2 is YNFKEQ. Trimming took off 1 base at V and 6 bases at J, with 10 bases between the two ends. This CDR3 contains 13 residues. The CDR3 loop reads CASSQVLGIEQYF. CDR3 in DNA: TGTGCCAGCAGCCAAGTATTGGGGATCGAGCAGTACTTC.

The chain is built from TRBV5-4 and TRBJ2-7; TRBD1 agrees at 8 bases. Germline V gene lookup returns CDR1 SGHNT and CDR2 YYREEE (reference sequence). CDR3 length: 15 residues. V dropped 5 bases and J dropped 4; count of bases not matched to a gene: 11. The CDR3 DNA reads TGTGCCAGCAGTTCTTGGGGGACAGGTCGGTACGAGCAGTACTTC. Its protein is CASSSWGTGRYEQYF.

J is TRBJ1-2 and V is TRBV5-6; D possibly corresponds to TRBD1 (5 bases). The CDR3 runs to 13 residues. The germline V gene has CDR1 SGHDT and CDR2 YYEEEE. Trimming stripped 3 bases from V and 6 bases from J, with 12 bases between. CDR3 bases: TGTGCCAGCAGCTGGGGGAGTTCCGATGGCTACACCTTC. Translated: CASSWGSSDGYTF. Looking up the rest from reference TRBV5-6 and TRBJ1-2 gives the full variable domain: DAGVTQSPTHLIKTRGQQVTLRCSPKSGHDTVSWYQQALGQGPQFIFQYYEEEERQRGNFPDRFSGHQFPNYSSELNVNALLLGDSALYLCASSWGSSDGYTFGSGTRLTVV.

The gene calls are TRBV15 and TRBJ1-2, with 10 positions matching TRBD1. This CDR3 spans 17 amino acids. Germline loops: CDR1 LNHNV, CDR2 YYDKDF (reference sequence). After removal of 0 bases from V and 0 bases from J, the junction contained 4 bases not matched to a gene. The CDR3 sequence is CATSRDRGQGTNYGYTF. In nucleotides, the CDR3 is TGTGCCACCAGCAGAGATAGGGGACAGGGGACTAACTATGGCTACACCTTC.

The V call is TRBV6-1, the J call TRBJ2-7; 8 bases line up with TRBD2. This CDR3 comprises 16 residues. The junction had 9 bases not matched to a gene; V was cut back by 2 bases and J by 3 bases. The germline CDR1 and CDR2 sequences are MNHNS and SASEGT. The CDR3 DNA reads TGTGCCAGCAGTGAATTGAGTACTAGCGGACGCTACGAGCAGTACTTC. Translation: CASSELSTSGRYEQYF.